A selection of T cell receptor beta chains follows, all from one sample in a study of OX40 agonist ivuxolimab in advanced cancers. Method: immunoSEQ multiplex PCR; TCRdb's copy keeps in-frame clones and lacks some. The data hold 90,000 to 130,000 clones, with around 90% observed a single time. The material was CD4+ or CD8+ T cells sorted from blood, obtained in a trial of the OX40 agonist ivuxolimab. The receptor set was obtained from an adult with an advanced solid tumor such as melanoma, head and neck, liver or kidney cancer. Each CDR3 is given with its conserved first and last residue. The order of the fields is clone size, J gene, D gene, V gene, CDR3 length, CDR3 DNA, CDR3 protein. D genes are given only for firm matches. Size is stated for part of the rows, as once, few or many counts, or as a class when the clone is expanded.

abundance: -; j_gene: TRBJ1-5; d_gene: -; v_gene: TRBV30; len: 15; CDR3nt: TGTGCCTGGAGTCTCGGGCGGGGGGACAATCAGCCCCAGCATTTT; CDR3aa: CAWSLGRGDNQPQHF
abundance: -; j_gene: TRBJ1-2; d_gene: TRBD1; v_gene: TRBV19; len: 15; CDR3nt: TGTGCCAGTATGACACAACAGGGGGCAGGCTATGGCTACACCTTC; CDR3aa: CASMTQQGAGYGYTF
abundance: once; j_gene: TRBJ1-2; d_gene: -; v_gene: TRBV30; len: 15; CDR3nt: TGTGCCTGGAGTCGACAAACACCGTCCCCCTATGGCTACACCTTC; CDR3aa: CAWSRQTPSPYGYTF
abundance: -; j_gene: TRBJ2-5; d_gene: TRBD1; v_gene: TRBV11-3; len: 17; CDR3nt: TGTGCCAGCAGCTTATCAATCACAGGACAGGGGCAGGAGACCCAGTACTTC; CDR3aa: CASSLSITGQGQETQYF
abundance: -; j_gene: TRBJ1-3; d_gene: TRBD1; v_gene: TRBV11-2; len: 16; CDR3nt: TGTGCCAGCAGCTTAGGCACAGGGGTCTCTGGAAACACCATATATTTT; CDR3aa: CASSLGTGVSGNTIYF
abundance: -; j_gene: TRBJ2-7; d_gene: -; v_gene: TRBV28; len: 12; CDR3nt: TGTGCCAGCAGCCCGGGATTTTACGAGCAGTACTTC; CDR3aa: CASSPGFYEQYF
abundance: -; j_gene: TRBJ2-2; d_gene: TRBD2; v_gene: TRBV6-1; len: 15; CDR3nt: TGTGCCAGCCTTGGGACTAGCCCGAACACCGGGGAGCTGTTTTTT; CDR3aa: CASLGTSPNTGELFF
abundance: -; j_gene: TRBJ2-7; d_gene: TRBD2; v_gene: TRBV6-5; len: 14; CDR3nt: TGTGCCAGCAGCTCGGGGGGAGACCCCTACGAGCAGTACTTC; CDR3aa: CASSSGGDPYEQYF
abundance: -; j_gene: TRBJ2-1; d_gene: -; v_gene: TRBV30; len: 15; CDR3nt: TGTGCCTGGAGTGTTCTCGGGGCCCACCACAATGAGCAGTTCTTC; CDR3aa: CAWSVLGAHHNEQFF
abundance: -; j_gene: TRBJ2-5; d_gene: -; v_gene: TRBV5-6; len: 15; CDR3nt: TGTGCCAGCAGCCGTCGAGGGGCGGGCAGAAGGACCCAGTACTTC; CDR3aa: CASSRRGAGRRTQYF
abundance: -; j_gene: TRBJ1-5; d_gene: TRBD1; v_gene: TRBV19; len: 17; CDR3nt: TGTGCCAGTAGTAAATGGAGAGGGGGCGCGGACAATCAGCCCCAGCATTTT; CDR3aa: CASSKWRGGADNQPQHF
abundance: -; j_gene: TRBJ1-1; d_gene: -; v_gene: TRBV7-8; len: 14; CDR3nt: TGTGCCAGCAGCTTAGCGCTGTCGAACACTGAAGCTTTCTTT; CDR3aa: CASSLALSNTEAFF
abundance: few; j_gene: TRBJ1-1; d_gene: -; v_gene: TRBV7-7; len: 13; CDR3nt: TGTGCTAACATACAGGTGGGAGGGTCCGAAGCTTTCTTT; CDR3aa: CANIQVGGSEAFF
abundance: -; j_gene: TRBJ2-7; d_gene: TRBD1; v_gene: TRBV6-5; len: 16; CDR3nt: TGTGCCAGCAGTTACGGGGGGACAGGCTCATCCTACGAGCAGTACTTC; CDR3aa: CASSYGGTGSSYEQYF
abundance: -; j_gene: TRBJ1-1; d_gene: -; v_gene: TRBV7-2; len: 13; CDR3nt: TGTGCCGGCAGCTTAGACTACAGGGATTGGGCTTTCTTT; CDR3aa: CAGSLDYRDWAFF
abundance: -; j_gene: TRBJ2-2; d_gene: -; v_gene: TRBV5-1; len: 16; CDR3nt: TGCGCCAGCAGCTTGTTTCGGGGAATGAACACCGGGGAGCTGTTTTTT; CDR3aa: CASSLFRGMNTGELFF
abundance: -; j_gene: TRBJ2-1; d_gene: -; v_gene: TRBV7-9; len: 12; CDR3nt: TGTGCCAGCAAAACAGGTTACAATGAGCAGTTCTTC; CDR3aa: CASKTGYNEQFF
abundance: once; j_gene: TRBJ1-1; d_gene: -; v_gene: TRBV5-8; len: 15; CDR3nt: TGTGCCAGCAGCTTGGGGACAGCGTCCAACACTGAAGCTTTCTTT; CDR3aa: CASSLGTASNTEAFF
abundance: -; j_gene: TRBJ2-5; d_gene: -; v_gene: TRBV5-1; len: 13; CDR3nt: TGCGCCAGCAGCTTGGTGCTCCAAGAGACCCAGTACTTC; CDR3aa: CASSLVLQETQYF
abundance: few; j_gene: TRBJ2-4; d_gene: -; v_gene: TRBV30; len: 12; CDR3nt: TGTGCCTGGCAACAGGGTAAAAACATTCAGTACTTC; CDR3aa: CAWQQGKNIQYF
abundance: -; j_gene: TRBJ2-1; d_gene: -; v_gene: TRBV7-8; len: 12; CDR3nt: TGTGCCAGCAGCCAAGTCTATGGCGAGCAGTTCTTC; CDR3aa: CASSQVYGEQFF
abundance: -; j_gene: TRBJ2-5; d_gene: -; v_gene: TRBV30; len: 12; CDR3nt: TGTGCCTGGAGTCCCCAGCTAGAGACCCAGTACTTC; CDR3aa: CAWSPQLETQYF
abundance: -; j_gene: TRBJ1-2; d_gene: -; v_gene: TRBV4-1; len: 17; CDR3nt: TGCGCCAGCAGCCAAGAGGGCAGGGCGAACTCAATGGAGGGCTACACCTTC; CDR3aa: CASSQEGRANSMEGYTF
abundance: -; j_gene: TRBJ2-2; d_gene: -; v_gene: TRBV18; len: 13; CDR3nt: TGTGCCAGCTCACCGGGGGCCACCGGGGAGCTGTTTTTT; CDR3aa: CASSPGATGELFF